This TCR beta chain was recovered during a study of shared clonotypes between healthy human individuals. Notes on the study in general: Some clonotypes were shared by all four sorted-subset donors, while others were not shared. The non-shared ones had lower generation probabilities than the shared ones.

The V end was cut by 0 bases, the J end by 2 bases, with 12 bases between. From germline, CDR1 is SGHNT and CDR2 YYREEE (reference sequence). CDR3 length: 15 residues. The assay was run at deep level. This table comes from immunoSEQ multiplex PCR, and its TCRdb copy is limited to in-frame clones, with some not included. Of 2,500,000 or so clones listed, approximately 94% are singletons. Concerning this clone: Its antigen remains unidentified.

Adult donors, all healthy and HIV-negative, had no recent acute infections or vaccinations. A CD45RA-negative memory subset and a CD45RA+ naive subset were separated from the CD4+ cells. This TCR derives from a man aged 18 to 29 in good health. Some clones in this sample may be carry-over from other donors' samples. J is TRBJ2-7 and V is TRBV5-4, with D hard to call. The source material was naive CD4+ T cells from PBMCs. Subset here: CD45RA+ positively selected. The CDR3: CASSLGVGRTYEQYF. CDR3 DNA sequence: TGTGCCAGCAGCTTGGGGGTAGGGCGTACCTACGAGCAGTACTTC.